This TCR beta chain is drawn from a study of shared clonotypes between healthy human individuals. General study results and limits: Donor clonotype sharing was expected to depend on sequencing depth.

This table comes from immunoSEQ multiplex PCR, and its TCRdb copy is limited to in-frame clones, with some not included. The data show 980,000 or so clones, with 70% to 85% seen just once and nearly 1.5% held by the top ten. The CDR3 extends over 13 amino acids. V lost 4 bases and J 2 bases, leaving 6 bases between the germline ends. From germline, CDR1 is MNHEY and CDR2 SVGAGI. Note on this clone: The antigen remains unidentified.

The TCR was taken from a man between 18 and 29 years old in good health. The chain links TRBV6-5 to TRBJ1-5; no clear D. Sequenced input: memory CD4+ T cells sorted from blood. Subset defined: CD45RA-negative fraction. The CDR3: CASSSGRNQPQHF. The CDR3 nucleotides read TGTGCCAGCAGTTCAGGTCGCAATCAGCCCCAGCATTTT.